This entry lists 6 T cell receptor beta chains sequenced from one sample in a study of T cell responses to AZD1222 COVID-19 vaccine. The table came from immunoSEQ multiplex PCR; TCRdb's copy has only in-frame clones and leaves some out. Among about 130,000 clones listed, about 88% were seen once. Sequences were derived from peripheral blood, sampled on day 0 of AZD1222 vaccination. These receptors came from an adult in good health.

The rearrangement uses TRBV19 and TRBJ2-5; a weak D match, TRBD2 (5 bases). Germline CDR1 LNHDA, CDR2 SQIVND (reference sequence). V was clipped by 4 bases and J by 7 bases, with 13 bases between them. This CDR3 has 13 residues. Written as DNA, the CDR3 is TGTGCCAGTAGTACCTCAGCGGAAGGGACCCAGTACTTC. Encoded protein: CASSTSAEGTQYF.

This chain connects TRBV6-6 to TRBJ1-4; weak D call: TRBD1 (6 bases). There are 15 residues in the CDR3. In germline, CDR1 is MNHNY, CDR2 SVGAGI (reference sequence). V was cut by 6 bases and J by 2 bases, with 13 bases left in between. The CDR3 region is CASRGTGNTNEKLFF. CDR3 nucleotides: TGTGCCAGCAGGGGTACAGGGAACACTAATGAAAAACTGTTTTTT.

The chain joins TRBV6-5 to TRBJ2-5; TRBD2 agrees at 10 bases. The V segment lost 4 bases and the J segment 1 base; nucleotides outside the gene matches: 3. The CDR3 runs 15 residues. Germline V gene sequence: CDR1 MNHEY, CDR2 SVGAGI. The CDR3 DNA follows: TGTGCCAGCAGTTCTTCTAGCGGGGGCCAAGAGACCCAGTACTTC. It yields the protein CASSSSSGGQETQYF.

The rearrangement links TRBV6-6 to TRBJ1-1; a weak D match, TRBD1 (6 bases). Trimming shortened V by 3 bases and J by 0 bases, and 14 bases separated the two germline ends. The CDR3 runs 16 residues. Germline CDR1 and CDR2: MNHNY and SVGAGI (reference sequence). The CDR3 is CASSYGTGAMNTEAFF. In DNA form, the CDR3 reads TGTGCCAGCAGTTATGGTACGGGGGCGATGAACACTGAAGCTTTCTTT.

This chain uses TRBV7-6 with TRBJ2-2, with D possibly matching TRBD2 (5 bases). The CDR3 loop spans 15 amino acids. V was trimmed by 5 bases and J by 1 base, leaving 11 bases between them. From germline, CDR1 is SGHVS and CDR2 FNYEAQ. CDR3 region: CASSPGRGNTGELFF. In DNA, the CDR3 is TGTGCCAGCAGCCCCGGTCGGGGGAACACCGGGGAGCTGTTTTTT.

This clone was detected once. The genes are TRBV7-9 and TRBJ1-2, with D perhaps matching TRBD1 (5 bases). This CDR3 contains 15 residues. V was shortened by 7 bases and J by 2 bases, with 17 bases between the two germline ends. From germline, CDR1 is SEHNR and CDR2 FQNEAQ (reference sequence). The DNA for the CDR3 is TGTGCCAGCACCTCTTCCAGGGCATCCAACTATGGCTACACCTTC. Translation gives CASTSSRASNYGYTF.